This T cell receptor (beta chain) emerged from a study of cytomegalovirus exposure and HLA in healthy donors. Study background: An earlier analysis identified some 110 million unique TCR beta sequences in some 170 million T cells. Study-wide findings and caveats: Later analysis showed most CMV-associated TCR beta chains appearing HLA-restricted. In a later analysis, specific HLA alleles were associated with 15,000 to 20,000 TCR beta sequences at a 0.05 false discovery rate. What was likely a sequencing artifact was a cluster of highly shared sequence variants.

60 Vbeta and 13 Jbeta primers were used in PCR. Data came from immunoSEQ multiplex PCR; TCRdb stores just in-frame clones and leaves some out. The sample lists over 100,000 clones; 70% to 80% were seen once. About this clone itself: Its antigen remains unidentified.

Trimming removed 6 bases from V and 7 bases from J, with 15 bases in between. Germline CDR1 GTSNPN, CDR2 SVGIG (reference sequence). This CDR3 region has 12 residues. This chain uses TRBV30 with TRBJ1-1; a weak D match, TRBD1 (6 bases). The TCR sequence derives from a woman between 40 and 55 years old in good health and CMV-seropositive. Sequencing was carried out using PBMCs. CDR3 in DNA: TGTGCCTGTCAGACAAGGGGGAGTGAAGCTTTCTTT. This encodes CACQTRGSEAFF.